This T cell receptor (beta chain) comes out of a study of cytomegalovirus exposure and HLA in healthy donors. General observations from the study: Previously analyzed data showed that most TCR beta V segments were productive at a frequency of about 87% or about 30%. Analysis was carried out at a later point, and it linked a missense DCLRE1C variant to TCR beta V- and J-gene trimming.

The CDR3 contains 16 residues. Use of 60 Vbeta and 13 Jbeta primers characterized the PCR. Measured with immunoSEQ multiplex PCR; TCRdb has only the in-frame clones, and not every one. This sample has some 150,000 clones, with roughly 85% found just once. Worth noting for this clone: Its target is unknown.

V and J are TRBV1 and TRBJ2-5; the listed D gene, TRBD2, was not tested against the DNA. TRBV1 counts as a pseudogene. This TCR came from a man between 35 and 55 years old in good health and CMV-seronegative. Input material: PBMCs. The CDR3 loop is CTSSQDFEGEGEAQYF. CDR3 sequence (DNA): TGCACCAGCAGCCAAGATTTCGAGGGAGAGGGAGAAGCCCAGTACTTC.